This T cell receptor (beta chain) was retrieved from a study of shared clonotypes between healthy human individuals (dated by TCRdb to 2020 to 2022). Some background on the complete study: A few men and two women, aged 18 to 49 years, made up the cohort. To estimate repertoire size and how much clonotype sharing occurs between individuals, the study deeply sequenced the blood TCR repertoires of 5 or 6 healthy adults. For each donor, CD4 naive and CD4 memory were each run on three plates, CD8 naive on two plates, and CD8 memory on one plate. To increase sequencing depth and limit assay-specific biases, TCR repertoire library preparation and sequencing were carried out by different laboratories using diverse techniques. Between about 0.8 and 9.5 billion PBMCs per donor were obtained by leukapheresis.

Healthy HIV-negative adults with no recently reported acute infections or vaccinations were included as donors. Every donor was a Caucasian adult living in Nashville, Tennessee, USA. CD4+ T cells were enriched through magnetic negative selection, after which naive cells were positively selected on CD45RA and the remaining negative fraction served as the memory subset. Blood was collected by leukapheresis, and PBMCs were isolated by Ficoll-Histopaque density gradient centrifugation and then cryopreserved in liquid nitrogen vapor phase. Purity and quantity of every magnetically sorted T cell population were checked by analytical flow cytometry. Genomic DNA was isolated from every sorted fraction and measured by UV absorbance on a Nanodrop 2000c. The study at large found these results: Higher generation probabilities were observed for clonotypes shared by all four sorted-subset donors than for non-shared clonotypes. Pairwise subsampling led to the expectation that sequencing depth would affect the degree of clonotype sharing among donors. The small number of donors limited the genetic and exposure-history diversity represented. Sampling was restricted to blood, and TCR repertoires in tissue are likely to differ from TCR repertoires in blood. Estimated clonotype richness was generally larger for naive than for memory subsets. Rarefaction of sorted-subset datasets indicated incomplete sequencing despite the large sequencing depth. When a handful of donors were compared, the shared fraction of clonotypes was about 5% for naive CD4, about 4% for naive CD8, 2% to 2.5% for memory CD4, and approximately 0.4% for memory CD8.

Regarding this clone: The clone's antigen remains unknown. No clone much larger than this one lies a single base away; base qualities are absent.

Using the deep immunoSEQ assay, TCR CDR3 regions were amplified from genomic DNA by multiplex PCR. Extracted genomic DNA from each cell subset was distributed evenly across all wells of several immunoSEQ 96-well plates, and each plate was treated as a replicate. For sorted subsets, roughly 200 ng of genomic DNA, equivalent to 25,000 to 30,000 T cell genomes, went into each replicate PCR. Purified libraries were measured with a Qubit 3.0 fluorometer, size-checked on a Bioanalyzer 2100, and measured again with the KAPA Library Quantification kit. Every immunoSEQ 96-well plate was sequenced on a separate single-read 150-cycle Illumina NextSeq 550 flow cell. The paper's data handling went like this. The immunoSEQ output contained only junctional sequences without quality scores, so filtering could not match that applied to full-length reads. To assign V/J genes and CDR3, sequences were annotated using PyIR, a Python wrapper for IgBLAST v1.9, with IMGT germline references. Reads with weak V/J assignments (E-value above 1e-6), missing CDR3, stop codons, out-of-frame junctions, or ambiguous translated residues were removed. V3J clonotypes were defined by identical inferred V gene, J gene, and CDR3 amino acid sequence. Percentage overlap between repertoires was computed as shared unique clonotypes divided by the size of the smaller repertoire. RTK rarefaction, the Chao1 estimator, and Recon v2.1 estimates of unobserved clonotypes were used to assess repertoire richness. Generation probabilities were computed with OLGA for all TCRbeta clonotypes obtained by the gDNA method from several donors. TCRdb re-hosts the immuneACCESS table, in-frame sequences only. Its copies lack some clones; in the studies checked, an unresolved V gene accounts for under half of them, and the cause for the rest is not known. The V and J calls and clone size come from that table; D and trimming were worked out from the DNA. Here the sample has approximately 1.5 million clones; approximately 98.5% occur a single time. Clones ranked in the top ten supply roughly 0.36% of the sample.

Material for sequencing was naive CD4+ T cells sorted from blood. The cell subset or site label on this specimen signifies: CD45RA+ positively selected. This clonotype originated in a man aged 25-45 years in good health.

DNA sequence: TGCGCCAGCAGCCAATACAAACTCGCGGGTTACACAGATACGCAGTATTTT. Translated, this is CASSQYKLAGYTDTQYF. The V gene is TRBV5-1 and the J gene is TRBJ2-3; perhaps TRBD2 is the D gene, with 5 bases matching. V is pared back by 4 bases and J by 2 bases, with 20 bases lying between the germline termini. There are 17 amino acids in the CDR3, from cysteine to phenylalanine inclusive. The only DNA kept is the CDR3, 51 bases in frame from the first base. CDR1 and CDR2 (SGHRS, YFSETQ) derive from the germline V gene.